This T cell receptor (beta chain) was retrieved from a study of blood T cell repertoires in COVID-19. Study at large: Researchers got acute and convalescent COVID-19 samples from the United States, Italy and Spain. T cells, B-cell-depleted T cells, or PBMCs provided the cDNA or gDNA that served as material.

In the original processing: Amplifying reference gene primers gave estimates of nucleated cell counts. The repertoire was sequenced with immunoSEQ multiplex PCR; TCRdb's copy has only in-frame clones and lacks some. That table is the source of V, J and clone size, and D and trimming were worked out from the DNA. In the table there are approximately 150,000 clones, 80% to 90% of which are singletons. Germline CDR1 reads MGHDK; CDR2 reads SYGVNS. The CDR3 totals 15 residues. With 3 bases removed from V and 1 base from J, the gap between germline ends came to 11 bases. This receptor was taken from a woman in her seventies who had recovered from COVID-19. Sample: peripheral blood. This chain uses TRBV25-1 with TRBJ2-3, with D perhaps TRBD2 (6 bases). This CDR3 is CASSERGVGTDTQYF. The DNA for the CDR3 is TGTGCCAGCAGTGAGCGCGGGGTGGGCACAGATACGCAGTATTTT.